What follows are 23 T cell receptor beta chains derived from one specimen sequenced in a study of CD8+CD57+ T cells in acquired aplastic anemia. TCR beta VDJ and CDR3 profiling used genomic DNA as template. TCRdb itself ran the reads through MiXCR, one entry per CDR3 protein. The data contain over 150,000 distinct CDR3 sequences, around 50% of them singletons. CD8+CD57+ cell expansion had been shown by flow cytometry in patients chosen for sequencing. Sequencing was carried out using sorted CD4+, CD8+, or CD8+CD57+ T cells (not recorded which) from PBMCs. All receptors come from a human donor with aplastic anemia.

CDR3 region: CASRRGGGNEQFF. CDR3 DNA sequence: TGTGCCAGCAGAAGAGGAGGTGGGAATGAGCAGTTCTTC. The V call is TRBV2, the J call TRBJ2-1; D perhaps matches TRBD2 (5 bases). The CDR3 totals 13 residues. V lost 6 bases to trimming and J lost 7 bases, with 13 bases between them. Germline CDR1 reads SNHLY; CDR2 reads FYNNEI.

The rearrangement uses TRBV5-6 and TRBJ2-7; D is uncertain. V lost 2 bases, J lost 0 bases, and 6 bases lay in between. This CDR3 has 13 residues. Germline lookup yields CDR1 SGHDT and CDR2 YYEEEE. The CDR3 protein is CASSLDRSYEQYV. The CDR3 DNA sequence: TGTGCCAGCAGCTTAGACCGCTCCTACGAGCAGTACGTC.

The chain links TRBV11-2 to TRBJ1-1; a weak D match, TRBD1 (5 bases). The CDR3 length is 15 residues. From germline, CDR1 is SGHAT and CDR2 FQNNGV. Trimming stripped 3 bases from V and 0 bases from J, with 11 bases between. CDR3 in amino acids: CASSFVGGMNTEAFF. In DNA form, the CDR3 reads TGTGCCAGCAGCTTCGTGGGGGGAATGAACACTGAAGCTTTCTTT.

This clonotype was recorded many times. V and J are TRBV20-1 and TRBJ1-1; D not certain. The germline CDR1 and CDR2 sequences are DFQATT and SNEGSKA (reference sequence). This CDR3 is built from 11 residues. Trimming took off 0 bases at V and 8 bases at J, with 7 bases between the two ends. For the CDR3, the DNA is TGCAGTGCTAGAGATAACTACGAAGCTTTCTTT. This sequence encodes CSARDNYEAFF.

The chain links TRBV19 to TRBJ1-2, with D possibly TRBD1 on 5 matching bases. Germline CDR1 LNHDA, CDR2 SQIVND (reference sequence). This CDR3 region has 15 residues. The V end was cut by 5 bases, the J end by 4 bases, with 17 bases between. As DNA, the CDR3 is TGTGCCAGTAGTCAGCCCAGCGGGGGGATCTATGGCTACACCTTC. Translation: CASSQPSGGIYGYTF.

This clonotype has a handful of counts. The V call is TRBV5-1, the J call TRBJ2-3; D is unclear. V was shortened by 0 bases and J by 0 bases, with 20 bases between the two germline ends. There are 19 residues in the CDR3. Germline CDR1 and CDR2: SGHRS and YFSETQ. This CDR3 is CASSLGPLLQLRSTDTQYF. The CDR3 DNA is TGCGCCAGCAGCTTGGGCCCCCTCCTTCAACTTAGGAGCACAGATACGCAGTATTTT.

The chain carries TRBV9 and TRBJ1-6; D is uncertain. CDR3 length equals 17 residues. Trimming stripped 0 bases from V and 0 bases from J, with 10 bases between. Germline CDR1 is SGDLS and CDR2 is YYNGEE. The CDR3 sequence is CASSVARSSSYNSPLHF. CDR3 in DNA: TGTGCCAGCAGCGTAGCGCGGAGTAGCTCCTATAATTCACCCCTCCACTTT. Combining the CDR3 with reference TRBV9 and TRBJ1-6 gives the whole variable domain DSGVTQTPKHLITATGQRVTLRCSPRSGDLSVYWYQQSLDQGLQFLIQYYNGEERAKGNILERFSAQQFPDLHSELNLSSLELGDSALYFCASSVARSSSYNSPLHFGNGTRLTVT.

This clonotype was counted a single time. The chain links TRBV7-9 to TRBJ2-2; the match to TRBD1 covers 8 bases. CDR1 is SEHNR and CDR2 is FQNEAQ in the germline V gene (reference sequence). The junction had 8 bases not matched to a gene; V was cut back by 6 bases and J by 5 bases. The CDR3 runs 15 residues. The CDR3 DNA reads as TGTGCCAGCAGTCGTCAGGGGGCAGGTACCGGGGAGCTGTTTTTT. This encodes CASSRQGAGTGELFF.

This clonotype was counted ten times or more. The chain recombines TRBV7-3 with TRBJ1-2; 8 bases are a match to TRBD1. Germline CDR1 and CDR2: SGHTA and FQGTGA. The V and J ends lost 5 bases and 9 bases, in that order; junction bases with no gene match: 8. The CDR3 has 13 amino acids. In DNA, the CDR3 is TGTGCCAGCAGCCCGGACAGGGAGAGTAGCTACACCTTC. Translation: CASSPDRESSYTF.

CDR3 DNA sequence: TGCAGTGGGAGCGAAGGGGTCTTCACCTCTGGGGCCAACGTCCTGACTTTC. Its protein is CSGSEGVFTSGANVLTF. The V gene is TRBV20-1, the J gene TRBJ2-6, with D perhaps matching TRBD1 (5 bases). The germline V and J ends were trimmed by 7 bases and 0 bases, with 19 bases remaining between them. This CDR3 is built from 17 residues. Per germline, CDR1 DFQATT and CDR2 SNEGSKA (reference sequence).

This clonotype was observed at least ten times. The chain has TRBV30 and TRBJ1-1, with 8 bases that match TRBD1. Germline V gives CDR1 GTSNPN, CDR2 SVGIG (reference sequence). The CDR3 consists of 14 residues. J was trimmed by 1 base and V by 0 bases; bases with no gene match: 1. For the CDR3, the DNA is TGTGCCTGGAGTGTGGGGACAGGGAACACTGAAGCTTTCTTT. Its protein product is CAWSVGTGNTEAFF.

The chain is built from TRBV27 and TRBJ2-7; possibly TRBD2 for D (5 bases). Trimming left V 8 bases short and J 2 bases short, with 19 bases between. The CDR3 has 15 residues. Germline V gene data show CDR1 as MNHEY and CDR2 as SMNVEV (reference sequence). The CDR3, as DNA: TGTGCCAGCGGACCCGGGATAGACCTAGCCTACGAGCAGTACTTC. Residues: CASGPGIDLAYEQYF.

The genes are TRBV20-1 and TRBJ2-7, with 7 nucleotides matching TRBD2. CDR1 DFQATT and CDR2 SNEGSKA come from the germline V gene (reference sequence). Unmatched junction bases numbered 4, after V lost 5 bases and J lost 0 bases. The CDR3 consists of 13 residues. CDR3 DNA: TGCAGTGCTGTGCGGGAGTCCTCCTACGAGCAGTACTTC. Translating it yields CSAVRESSYEQYF.

Ten or more counts support this clonotype. The chain employs TRBV5-1 and TRBJ2-3; 11 positions agree with TRBD2. Germline loops: CDR1 SGHRS, CDR2 YFSETQ. The V segment lost 1 base and the J segment 3 bases; nucleotides outside the gene matches: 4. The CDR3 covers 16 residues. CDR3 sequence reads: CASSLRTSGLTDTQYF. Here the CDR3 DNA reads TGCGCCAGCAGCTTGCGGACTAGCGGGTTGACAGATACGCAGTATTTT.

The CDR3 spells CASSLQGQGDYGYTF. In DNA form, the CDR3 reads TGTGCCAGCAGCTTACAGGGACAGGGGGACTATGGCTACACCTTC. This chain uses TRBV7-8 with TRBJ1-2; 11 bases map to TRBD1. CDR1 is SGHVS and CDR2 is FQNEAQ in the germline V gene. CDR3 length: 15 amino acids. Unmatched junction bases numbered 2, after V lost 2 bases and J lost 3 bases.

This clonotype was detected only a few times. The V and J genes are TRBV18 and TRBJ2-7; TRBD2 is a possible D gene (5 bases). The CDR3 has 15 amino acids. Trimming removed 4 bases at V and 3 bases at J, with 16 bases between. Germline CDR1 reads KGHSH; CDR2 reads LQKENI. The CDR3 nucleotides read TGTGCCAGCTCACGACACCGGGGAGCCATCTACGAGCAGTACTTC. It specifies CASSRHRGAIYEQYF.

DNA for the CDR3: TGTGCCACCAGTGATTCCACAGATACGCAGTATTTT. This gives the protein CATSDSTDTQYF. V gene TRBV24-1 combines with J gene TRBJ2-3; D is undetermined. Deletions cut 2 bases from V and 2 bases from J, with 1 base between. From germline, CDR1 is KGHDR and CDR2 SFDVKD. CDR3 length: 12 residues.

J is TRBJ1-2 and V is TRBV6-5; 12 bases fit TRBD1. The trim removed 4 bases at V and 8 bases at J, leaving 5 bases unmatched. The CDR3 totals 14 residues. CDR1 MNHEY and CDR2 SVGAGI come from the germline V gene. DNA of the CDR3: TGTGCCAGCAGTTGGGGACAGGGGGCTCGAGGCTACACCTTC. Protein sequence: CASSWGQGARGYTF.

This clonotype has ten or more counts. The V call is TRBV6-1, the J call TRBJ1-1, with 11 bases that match TRBD1. The germline CDR1 and CDR2 sequences are MNHNS and SASEGT. With V trimmed by 6 bases and J by 5 bases, 5 bases remained unmatched. CDR3 length equals 14 residues. In DNA form, the CDR3 reads TGTGCCAGCAGACCCGGGACAGGGGGAACTGAAGCTTTCTTT. Translation: CASRPGTGGTEAFF.

The chain couples TRBV10-3 to TRBJ2-5; 9 bases agree with TRBD1. The J segment lost 5 bases and the V segment lost 6 bases, leaving 7 bases of the junction unmatched. This CDR3 is 14 amino acids long. The germline CDR1 and CDR2 sequences are ENHRY and SYGVKD. CDR3 region: CAISTGGAGETQYF. CDR3 coding DNA: TGTGCCATCAGCACAGGGGGCGCGGGGGAGACCCAGTACTTC.

In this sample, this clonotype turned up many times. The V and J genes are TRBV18 and TRBJ1-6; D is uncertain. Deletions cut 2 bases from V and 7 bases from J, with 6 bases between. CDR1 KGHSH and CDR2 LQKENI come from the germline V gene. This CDR3 is built from 13 residues. As DNA, the CDR3 is TGTGCCAGCTCACCAGGGGAGAATTCACCCCTCCACTTT. It is translated as CASSPGENSPLHF.

This clonotype occurred many times. This chain uses TRBV3-1 with TRBJ1-1; D is uncertain. The germline CDR1 and CDR2 sequences are LGHDT and YNNKEL (reference sequence). V was pared by 3 bases and J by 7 bases, with 9 bases between. CDR3 length: 12 amino acids. The CDR3 reads CASSQARFEAFF. The CDR3 nucleotides read TGTGCCAGCAGCCAGGCCCGTTTTGAAGCTTTCTTT.

This clonotype showed up many times. The rearrangement joins TRBV6-1 to TRBJ1-5, with D possibly TRBD1 on 5 matching bases. Germline V gene sequence: CDR1 MNHNS, CDR2 SASEGT. The CDR3 is 13 residues long. The V gene lost 0 bases and the J gene lost 6 bases, with 6 bases spanning the gap. The CDR3 bases are TGTGCCAGCAGTGAAGCAGACAGTCAGCCCCAGCATTTT. Amino acids: CASSEADSQPQHF.